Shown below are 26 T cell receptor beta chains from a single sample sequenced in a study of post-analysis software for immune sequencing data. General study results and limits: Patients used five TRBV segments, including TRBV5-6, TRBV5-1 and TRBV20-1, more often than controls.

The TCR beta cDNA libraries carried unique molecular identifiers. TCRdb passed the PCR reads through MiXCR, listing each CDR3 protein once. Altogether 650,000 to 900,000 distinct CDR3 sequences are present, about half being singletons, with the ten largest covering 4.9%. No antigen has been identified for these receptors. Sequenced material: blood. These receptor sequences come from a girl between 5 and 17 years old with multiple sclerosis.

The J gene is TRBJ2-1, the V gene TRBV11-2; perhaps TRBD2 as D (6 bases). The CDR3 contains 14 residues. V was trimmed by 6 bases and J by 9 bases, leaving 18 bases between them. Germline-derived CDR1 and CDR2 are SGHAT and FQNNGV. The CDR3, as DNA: TGTGCCAGCAGGAAAGCAGGGAGGATGGCTGAGCAGTTCTTC. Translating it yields CASRKAGRMAEQFF.

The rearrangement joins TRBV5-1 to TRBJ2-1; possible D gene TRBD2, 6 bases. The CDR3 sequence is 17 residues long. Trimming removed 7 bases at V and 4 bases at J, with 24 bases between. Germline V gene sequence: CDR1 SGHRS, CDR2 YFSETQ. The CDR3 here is CASSPPAGSSFYNEQFF. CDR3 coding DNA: TGCGCCAGCTCTCCACCGGCCGGGAGTAGCTTTTACAATGAGCAGTTCTTC.

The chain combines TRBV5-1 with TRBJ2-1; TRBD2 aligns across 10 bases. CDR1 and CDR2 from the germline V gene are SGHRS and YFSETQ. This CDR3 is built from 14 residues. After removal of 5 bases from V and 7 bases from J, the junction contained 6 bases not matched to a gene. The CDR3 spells CASRAGGPGNEQFF. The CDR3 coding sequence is TGCGCCAGCAGAGCGGGAGGGCCGGGGAATGAGCAGTTCTTC.

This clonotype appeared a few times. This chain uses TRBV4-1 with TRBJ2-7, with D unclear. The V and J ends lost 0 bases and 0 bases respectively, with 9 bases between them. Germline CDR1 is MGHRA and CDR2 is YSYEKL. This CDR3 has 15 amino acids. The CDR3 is CASSQDGDPSYEQYF. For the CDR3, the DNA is TGCGCCAGCAGCCAAGATGGCGATCCCTCCTACGAGCAGTACTTC.

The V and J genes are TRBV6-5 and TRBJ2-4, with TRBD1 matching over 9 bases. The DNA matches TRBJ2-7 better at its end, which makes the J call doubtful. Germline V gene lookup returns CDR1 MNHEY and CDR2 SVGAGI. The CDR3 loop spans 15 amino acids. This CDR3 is CASSPHRGRFNEQYF. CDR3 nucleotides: TGTGCCAGCAGTCCACACAGGGGGCGTTTTAACGAGCAGTACTTC.

In DNA form, the CDR3 reads TGTGCCAGCAGCGCGCCGGGACTAGCGGGAAGGGTCATTCAGTACTTC. It yields the protein CASSAPGLAGRVIQYF. The V and J genes are TRBV7-6 and TRBJ2-4, with 13 bases aligning to TRBD2. The CDR3 runs 16 residues. V lost 5 bases and J lost 9; bases outside the gene matches: 10. Per germline, CDR1 SGHVS and CDR2 FNYEAQ.

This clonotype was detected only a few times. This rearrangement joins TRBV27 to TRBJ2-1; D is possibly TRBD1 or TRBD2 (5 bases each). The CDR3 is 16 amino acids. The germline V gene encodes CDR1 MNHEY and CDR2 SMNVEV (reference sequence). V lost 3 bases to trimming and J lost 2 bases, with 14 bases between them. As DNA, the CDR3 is TGTGCCAGCAGTTTGTGGGGACGGCCTACCTACAATGAGCAGTTCTTC. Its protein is CASSLWGRPTYNEQFF.

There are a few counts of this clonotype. The CDR3 here is CASSLGPSQETQYF. CDR3 in DNA: TGTGCCAGCAGCTTGGGCCCCAGCCAAGAGACCCAGTACTTC. This chain connects TRBV11-3 to TRBJ2-5; no clear D. The germline CDR1 and CDR2 sequences are SGHNT and YENEEA. The CDR3 is 14 amino acids. V dropped 3 bases and J dropped 1 base, with 9 bases sitting between them.

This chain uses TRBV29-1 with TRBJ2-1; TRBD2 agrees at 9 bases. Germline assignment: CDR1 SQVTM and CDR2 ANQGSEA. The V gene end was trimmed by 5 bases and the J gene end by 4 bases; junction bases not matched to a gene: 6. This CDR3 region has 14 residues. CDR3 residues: CSVPNAGGYNEQFF. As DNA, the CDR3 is TGCAGCGTTCCCAACGCGGGAGGGTACAATGAGCAGTTCTTC.

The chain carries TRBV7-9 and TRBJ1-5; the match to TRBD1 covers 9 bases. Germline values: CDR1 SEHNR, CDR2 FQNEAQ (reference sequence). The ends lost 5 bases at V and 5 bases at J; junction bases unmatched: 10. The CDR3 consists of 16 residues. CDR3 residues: CASSLLGQGGDQPQHF. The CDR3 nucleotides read TGTGCCAGCAGCCTCCTGGGACAGGGAGGGGATCAGCCCCAGCATTTT.

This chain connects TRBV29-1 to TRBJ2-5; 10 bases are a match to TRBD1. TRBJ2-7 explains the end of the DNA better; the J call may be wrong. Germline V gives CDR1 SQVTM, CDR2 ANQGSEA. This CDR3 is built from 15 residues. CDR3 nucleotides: TGCAGCGTTGAAGGACTGGGACAGGGGAAATACGAGCAGTACTTC. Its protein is CSVEGLGQGKYEQYF.

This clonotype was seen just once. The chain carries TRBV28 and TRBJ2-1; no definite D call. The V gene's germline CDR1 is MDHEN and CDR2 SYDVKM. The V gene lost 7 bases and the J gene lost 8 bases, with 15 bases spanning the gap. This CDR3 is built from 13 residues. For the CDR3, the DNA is TGTGCCAGCACCAACCACCCCTCTGATGAGCAGTTCTTC. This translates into CASTNHPSDEQFF.

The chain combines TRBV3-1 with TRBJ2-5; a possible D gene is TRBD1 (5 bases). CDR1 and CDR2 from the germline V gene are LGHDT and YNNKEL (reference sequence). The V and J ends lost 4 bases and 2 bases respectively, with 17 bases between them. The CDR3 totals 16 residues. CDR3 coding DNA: TGTGCCAGCAGCCGCTCCTCCAGGGCAGGTCAAGAGACCCAGTACTTC. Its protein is CASSRSSRAGQETQYF.

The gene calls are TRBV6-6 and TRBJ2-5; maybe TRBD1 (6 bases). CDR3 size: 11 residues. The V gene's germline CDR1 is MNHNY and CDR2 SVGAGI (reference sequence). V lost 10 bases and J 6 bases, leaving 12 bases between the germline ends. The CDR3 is CATLDRKTQYF. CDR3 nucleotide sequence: TGTGCCACCCTGGACAGAAAGACCCAGTACTTC.

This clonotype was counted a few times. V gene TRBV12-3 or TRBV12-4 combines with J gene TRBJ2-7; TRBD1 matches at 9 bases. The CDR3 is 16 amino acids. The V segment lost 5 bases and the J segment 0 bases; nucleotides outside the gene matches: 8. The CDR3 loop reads CASSPRQGESSYEQYF. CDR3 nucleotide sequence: TGTGCCAGCAGTCCGAGACAGGGGGAATCCTCCTACGAGCAGTACTTC.

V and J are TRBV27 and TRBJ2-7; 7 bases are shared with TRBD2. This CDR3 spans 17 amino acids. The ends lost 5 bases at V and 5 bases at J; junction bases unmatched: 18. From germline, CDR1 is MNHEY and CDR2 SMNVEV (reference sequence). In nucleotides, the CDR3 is TGTGCCAGCAGTCCCCTTCAGCGGGGCCCCTCCTTGGACGAGCAGTACTTC. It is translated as CASSPLQRGPSLDEQYF.

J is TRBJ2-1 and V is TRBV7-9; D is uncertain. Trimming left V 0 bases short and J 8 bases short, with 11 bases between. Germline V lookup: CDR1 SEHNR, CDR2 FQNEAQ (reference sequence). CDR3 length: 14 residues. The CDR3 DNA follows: TGTGCCAGCAGCTTAGCGCTATCCCGAGATGAGCAGTTCTTC. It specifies CASSLALSRDEQFF.

The CDR3 DNA is TGTGCCATCAGTGAGGGGCGGAAGACCTACGAGCAGTACTTC. As protein: CAISEGRKTYEQYF. This chain connects TRBV10-3 to TRBJ2-7, with no clear D. Germline V gene lookup returns CDR1 ENHRY and CDR2 SYGVKD. The CDR3 has 14 residues. With 2 bases removed from V and 2 bases from J, the gap between germline ends came to 10 bases.

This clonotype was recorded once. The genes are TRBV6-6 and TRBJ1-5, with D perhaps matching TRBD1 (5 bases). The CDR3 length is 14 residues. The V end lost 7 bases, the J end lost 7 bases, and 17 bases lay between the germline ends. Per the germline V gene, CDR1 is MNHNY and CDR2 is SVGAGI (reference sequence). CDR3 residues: CASTKRGSGQPQHF. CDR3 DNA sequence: TGTGCCAGCACCAAGCGGGGTTCAGGGCAGCCCCAGCATTTT.

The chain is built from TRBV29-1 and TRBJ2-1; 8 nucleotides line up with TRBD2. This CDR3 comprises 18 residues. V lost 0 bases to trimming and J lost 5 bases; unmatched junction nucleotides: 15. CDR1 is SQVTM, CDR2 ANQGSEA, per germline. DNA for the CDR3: TGCAGCGTTGAAGATGAACTTAGCGGGGAAGAGTGGGACAATGAGCAGTTCTTC. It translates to CSVEDELSGEEWDNEQFF.

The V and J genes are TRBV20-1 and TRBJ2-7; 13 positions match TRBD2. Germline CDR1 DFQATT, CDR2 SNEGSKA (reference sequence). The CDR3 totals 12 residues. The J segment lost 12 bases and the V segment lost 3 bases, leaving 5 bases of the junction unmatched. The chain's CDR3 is CSASQLAGGGYF. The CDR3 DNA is TGCAGTGCTAGCCAACTAGCGGGAGGGGGGTACTTC.

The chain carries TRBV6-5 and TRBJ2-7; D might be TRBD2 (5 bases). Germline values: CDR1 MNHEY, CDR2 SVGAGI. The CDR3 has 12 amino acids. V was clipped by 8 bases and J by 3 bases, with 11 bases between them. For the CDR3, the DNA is TGTGCCAGCCGGAGCGGAAACTACGAGCAGTACTTC. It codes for CASRSGNYEQYF.

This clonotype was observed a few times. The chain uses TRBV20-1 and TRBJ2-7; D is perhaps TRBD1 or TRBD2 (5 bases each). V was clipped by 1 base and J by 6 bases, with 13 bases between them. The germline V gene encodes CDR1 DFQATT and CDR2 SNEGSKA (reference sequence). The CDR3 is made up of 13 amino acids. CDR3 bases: TGCAGTGCTAGAGGCTGGGGGAGCTCCGAGCAGTACTTC. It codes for CSARGWGSSEQYF.

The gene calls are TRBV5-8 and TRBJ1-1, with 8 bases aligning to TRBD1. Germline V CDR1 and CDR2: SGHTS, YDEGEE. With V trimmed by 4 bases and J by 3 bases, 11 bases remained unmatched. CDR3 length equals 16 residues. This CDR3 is CASSGTGGSVYTEAFF. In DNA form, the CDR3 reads TGTGCCAGCAGCGGGACAGGAGGCTCGGTGTACACTGAAGCTTTCTTT.

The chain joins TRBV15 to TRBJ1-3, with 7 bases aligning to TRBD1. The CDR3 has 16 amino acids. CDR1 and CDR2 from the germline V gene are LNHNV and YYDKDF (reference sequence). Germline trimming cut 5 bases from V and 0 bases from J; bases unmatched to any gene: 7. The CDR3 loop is CATSGDSTVSGNTIYF. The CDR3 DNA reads TGTGCCACCAGCGGGGACAGCACCGTCTCTGGAAACACCATATATTTT.

CDR3 residues: CASSRILLAGGQFF. The CDR3 bases are TGTGCCAGCAGTCGGATCCTATTAGCGGGGGGGCAGTTCTTC. The rearrangement joins TRBV12-3 or TRBV12-4 to TRBJ2-1; 10 bases fit TRBD2. The CDR3 extends over 14 amino acids. J was trimmed by 12 bases and V by 5 bases; bases with no gene match: 10.